This T cell receptor (beta chain) comes out of a study of T cell responses to AZD1222 COVID-19 vaccine. General study results and limits: Spike-specific TCR breadth and depth were elevated following two AZD1222 doses. Reports indicate that nearly half of spike-specific TCRs are directed at unmutated variant regions. It was only a handful of AZD1222 recipients who were seropositive at baseline.

V trimming: 6 bases; J trimming: 3 bases; junction bases outside the gene matches: 19. CDR3 length equals 20 residues. Germline CDR1 and CDR2: SNHLY and FYNNEI. This clone was picked up one time. What it binds is unknown. The repertoire was sequenced with immunoSEQ multiplex PCR; TCRdb's copy has only in-frame clones and lacks some. This table has just under 20,000 clones, 84% appearing once. This chain uses TRBV2 with TRBJ2-2; TRBD2 matches 10 bases. Sequenced here: peripheral blood, sampled 28 days after the second AZD1222 dose. This sequence originates from an adult who received the AZD1222 COVID-19 vaccine. The CDR3 nucleotides are TGTGCCAGCAGGAGACTAGCGGGCGACCTGGGCTCGCGGGACACCGGGGAGCTGTTTTTT. This translates into CASRRLAGDLGSRDTGELFF. Supplemented by reference TRBV2 and TRBJ2-2, the full variable domain reads EPEVTQTPSHQVTQMGQEVILRCVPISNHLYFYWYRQILGQKVEFLVSFYNNEISEKSEIFDDQFSVERPDGSNFTLKIRSTKLEDSAMYFCASRRLAGDLGSRDTGELFFGEGSRLTVL.